The next 22 T cell receptor beta chains were all read from a single sample in a study of tumor and adjacent non-tumor tissue in lung cancer. A modified ARM-PCR protocol with three rounds of nested PCR amplified TCRbeta. MiXCR, run by TCRdb on the multiplex PCR reads, gives a single entry per CDR3 protein. Counted here are fewer than 130,000 distinct CDR3 sequences, around 82% occurring once; the ten biggest clones make up 20% to 25%. The template was RNA from unsorted bulk tissue. The sequenced material came from lung tumor tissue. These receptors all come from a man aged 65-85 years with non-small cell lung cancer.

V and J are TRBV6-2 or TRBV6-3 and TRBJ2-2; D is unclear. V was cut by 8 bases and J by 7 bases, with 17 bases left in between. This CDR3 contains 14 residues. In germline, CDR1 is MNHEY, CDR2 SVGEGT. DNA of the CDR3: TGTGCCAGCCTTCAATACGGCCTCATCGGGGAGCTGTTTTTT. Protein: CASLQYGLIGELFF.

Remarks on this clonotype: A junction boundary mismatches the germline segment, possibly from a read error. The genes are TRBV5-6 and TRBJ2-7; D uncertain. Per the germline V gene, CDR1 is SGHDT and CDR2 is YYEEEE. CDR3 length: 11 residues. The CDR3: CASTGPYEHYF. The CDR3 DNA reads as TGTGCCAGCACCGGACCCTATGAGCATTACTTC.

The V call is TRBV14, the J call TRBJ2-3; perhaps TRBD1 as D (5 bases). Germline-derived CDR1 and CDR2 are SGHDN and FVKESK. V shed 3 bases and J shed 1 base, with 17 bases lying between them. The CDR3 has 17 amino acids. DNA of the CDR3: TGTGCCAGCAGCCAGGATATGTTGGGGCTTGGCACAGATACGCAGTATTTT. This sequence encodes CASSQDMLGLGTDTQYF.

A note on this clonotype: One junction end does not reproduce the germline sequence, and a read error may be involved. V gene TRBV12-3 or TRBV12-4 combines with J gene TRBJ2-3; TRBD2 might be the D (7 bases). The CDR3 is made up of 15 amino acids. The chain's CDR3 is CVSSFGGGLTDTQYF. The CDR3 DNA follows: TGTGTCAGCAGTTTCGGCGGGGGCTTGACAGATACCCAGTATTTT.

This clonotype was observed a single time. The chain employs TRBV29-1 and TRBJ2-7; D possibly corresponds to TRBD1 (5 bases). Per germline, CDR1 SQVTM and CDR2 ANQGSEA. The CDR3 is 12 residues long. Deletions cut 7 bases from V and 7 bases from J, with 17 bases between. The CDR3 protein is CSAWGSFYEQYF. The CDR3 DNA reads TGCAGCGCTTGGGGCAGCTTCTATGAGCAGTACTTC.

Only a few counts were recorded for this clonotype. At one boundary the junction diverges from the germline segment, which might be a read error. CDR3 DNA: TGTACCAGCAGTTTAAATTTTATCATTGAAGCTTTCTTT. The encoded protein is CTSSLNFIIEAFF. V and J are TRBV28 and TRBJ1-1, with D hard to call. The germline CDR1 and CDR2 sequences are MDHEN and SYDVKM. This CDR3 has 13 amino acids.

On this clonotype: A read error is likely, as this CDR3 ends without the conserved phenylalanine or tryptophan. This chain uses TRBV11-3 with TRBJ2-1; 12 nucleotides align to TRBD2. This CDR3 has 17 residues. The germline V gene encodes CDR1 SGHNT and CDR2 YENEEA. The CDR3 protein is CARSLLGTSGRYSEQFL. CDR3 DNA sequence: TGTGCCAGGAGCCTCCTAGGGACTAGCGGGCGCTACAGTGAGCAGTTCTTG.

As for this clonotype: Likely a read error: the CDR3 ends without its conserved phenylalanine or tryptophan. J is TRBJ1-5 and V is TRBV28, with 8 bases identical to TRBD1. Looked up from germline, CDR1 is MDHEN and CDR2 is SYDVKM. The length of the CDR3 is 18 residues. CDR3 amino acids: CARSFQNQWRTGRKPQHL. The CDR3 DNA sequence: TGTGCCAGGAGTTTTCAAAATCAATGGAGGACAGGGAGGAAGCCCCAGCATCTT.

Remarks on this clonotype: One end of the junction does not line up with germline, which may come from a read error. In DNA form, the CDR3 reads TGTGCCAGCAGTGCGGGACTAGCGTGGGGAAGCTCCTACAATGAGCAGTTCTTC. It yields the protein CASSAGLAWGSSYNEQFF. This chain joins TRBV10-1 and TRBJ2-1; TRBD2 aligns across 10 bases. Germline V gene lookup returns CDR1 WNHNN and CDR2 SYGVQD (reference sequence). The CDR3 has 18 amino acids.

Worth noting for this clonotype: A junction end diverges from the germline sequence, so it may reflect a read error. This chain links TRBV6-1 with TRBJ1-5, with 9 bases lining up with TRBD1. CDR3 length: 15 residues. The germline V gene has CDR1 MNHNS and CDR2 SASEGT. CDR3 bases: TGTGCCAGCATGGACAGGGGCTCACCCGCTCAGCCTCAGCATTTT. Its translation: CASMDRGSPAQPQHF.

As regards this clonotype: The junction departs from the called germline gene at one end, perhaps through a read error. The CDR3 region has the DNA TGTGCCAGTAACTTAGGGACATCCGATAAACTTCTCTTT. Translated: CASNLGTSDKLLF. The genes are TRBV11-2 and TRBJ1-1, with D perhaps matching TRBD1 (6 bases). The CDR3 contains 13 residues. The germline V gene has CDR1 SGHAT and CDR2 FQNNGV.

The V call is TRBV6-6, the J call TRBJ2-2; D perhaps matches TRBD1 (6 bases). The CDR3 is made up of 16 amino acids. Per germline, CDR1 MNHNY and CDR2 SVGAGI (reference sequence). Trimming stripped 10 bases from V and 4 bases from J, with 22 bases between. CDR3 loop: CANRYRGGRATGELFF. DNA of the CDR3: TGTGCCAACAGATACCGAGGGGGACGGGCCACCGGGGAGCTGTTTTTT.

On this clonotype itself: Relative to the germline gene, one junction end is altered; a read error may explain this. The genes are TRBV6-2 or TRBV6-3 and TRBJ2-7; D ambiguous. CDR3 length equals 11 residues. Germline lookup yields CDR1 MNHEY and CDR2 SVGEGT. CDR3 loop: CASSYFYEQNF. CDR3 nucleotides: TGCGCCAGCAGTTACTTCTACGAACAGAACTTC.

The genes are TRBV5-6 and TRBJ2-7; no clear D gene. Per germline, CDR1 SGHDT and CDR2 YYEEEE. The V end lost 6 bases, the J end lost 3 bases, and 7 bases lay between the germline ends. This CDR3 has 11 residues. In DNA, the CDR3 is TGTGCCAGCACCGGATTCTACGAGCAGTACTTC. Protein sequence: CASTGFYEQYF.

Notes on this clonotype: A read error is possible here, since a much larger clone lies one base away. CDR3 nucleotide sequence: TGTACCAGCAGTGTAGCGGGGGCCAGCAATGAGCAGTTCTTC. Translating it yields CTSSVAGASNEQFF. This chain joins TRBV6-4 and TRBJ2-1; TRBD2 matches 9 bases. Germline V CDR1 and CDR2: MRHNA, SNTAGT. The CDR3 spans 14 residues.

In this sample, this clonotype turned up many times. V is TRBV6-5 and J is TRBJ1-1; D is uncertain. Germline loops: CDR1 MNHEY, CDR2 SVGAGI. This CDR3 contains 15 residues. Trimming pared 0 bases from V and 1 base from J, leaving 9 bases between. The CDR3 region has the DNA TGTGCCAGCAGTTACTCGTTTTTGGCGAACACTGAAGCTTTCTTT. Its translation is CASSYSFLANTEAFF.

J is TRBJ1-3 and V is TRBV12-3 or TRBV12-4; 9 nucleotides agree with TRBD1. This CDR3 is 18 amino acids long. The CDR3: CANTRPGTGIGSGNTIYF. CDR3 sequence (DNA): TGTGCTAACACTCGTCCCGGGACAGGGATCGGCTCTGGAAACACCATATATTTT.

This clonotype was picked up one time. The junction does not match germline at one end; this may be a read error. The chain employs TRBV28 and TRBJ1-6; D gene ambiguous. Germline assignment: CDR1 MDHEN and CDR2 SYDVKM. The CDR3 is made up of 15 amino acids. CDR3 DNA sequence: TGTGCCAGCAGTTTATATCGGTGTCGGAATTCACCCCTTCACTTT. Encoded protein: CASSLYRCRNSPLHF.

This clonotype was seen a handful of times. Compared with germline, one end of the junction differs, possibly owing to a read error. CDR3 region: CTSSLRQVSYEQYF. The CDR3 bases are TGTACCAGCAGCCTGAGACAGGTCTCCTATGAGCAGTACTTC. The chain joins TRBV11-2 to TRBJ2-7, with a possible D match to TRBD1 (6 bases). The CDR3 totals 14 residues. Germline V gene lookup returns CDR1 SGHAT and CDR2 FQNNGV.

Points on this clonotype: One end of the junction fails to match germline, which may point to a read error. The CDR3 is CASNTYRGQGNQPQQF. The DNA of the CDR3 is TGTGCCAGCAATACATATCGGGGGCAGGGCAATCAGCCCCAGCAATTT. The chain links TRBV12-3 or TRBV12-4 to TRBJ1-5, with D maybe TRBD1 (6 bases). The CDR3 consists of 16 residues.

The chain combines TRBV2 with TRBJ1-5, with a tentative D call TRBD1 (6 bases). The V gene's germline CDR1 is SNHLY and CDR2 FYNNEI. Trimming shortened V by 7 bases and J by 1 base, and 14 bases separated the two germline ends. The CDR3 runs to 15 residues. The CDR3 coding sequence is TGTGCCAGCATGGTAGGACAGTCGAGCAATCAGCCCCAGCATTTT. Its protein product is CASMVGQSSNQPQHF.

In its sample, this clonotype was seen once. The junction and the germline gene differ at one end; a read error may be behind it. This chain uses TRBV6-2 or TRBV6-3 with TRBJ2-1, with D possibly being TRBD1 (7 bases). The CDR3 loop spans 16 amino acids. CDR1 is MNHEY and CDR2 is SVGEGT in the germline V gene. The CDR3: CTSSYRIGQEYNEHFF. CDR3 sequence (DNA): TGTACTAGCAGTTACCGAATCGGACAGGAATACAATGAGCATTTCTTC.